The next 17 T cell receptor beta chains were all read from a single sample in a study of blood T cell repertoires in COVID-19. TCRdb's copy holds only in-frame clones and misses some; the assay was immunoSEQ multiplex PCR. The data hold about 210,000 clones, with around 85% observed a single time. The material sequenced was peripheral blood. The receptor source for this set is a man between 40 and 49 years old with acute or convalescent COVID-19.

V usage is TRBV10-3 and J usage is TRBJ1-2, with D possibly being TRBD1 (6 bases). Germline-derived CDR1 and CDR2 are ENHRY and SYGVKD. V was clipped by 0 bases and J by 4 bases, with 12 bases between them. The CDR3 sequence is 15 residues long. In DNA form, the CDR3 reads TGTGCCATCAGTGAGTCGCCCGGACAGATCTATGGCTACACCTTC. Protein product: CAISESPGQIYGYTF.

The rearrangement joins TRBV5-5 to TRBJ1-2; 7 nucleotides agree with TRBD1. V lost 5 bases and J lost 8; bases outside the gene matches: 12. The CDR3 contains 14 residues. The germline gives CDR1 SGHKS, CDR2 YYEKEE (reference sequence). CDR3 region: CASSEWTGRDGYTF. CDR3 sequence (DNA): TGTGCCAGCAGTGAATGGACAGGCAGGGACGGCTACACCTTC.

The CDR3 loop is CASSIQGDSYEQYF. The CDR3 DNA reads TGTGCCAGCAGCATACAGGGGGACTCCTACGAGCAGTACTTC. The rearrangement joins TRBV11-3 to TRBJ2-7; TRBD1 agrees at 8 bases. Trimming cost V 5 bases and J 0 bases; bases outside gene matches: 3. The CDR3 has 14 residues. Germline V gene data show CDR1 as SGHNT and CDR2 as YENEEA.

The chain joins TRBV27 to TRBJ1-4; weak D call: TRBD1 (5 bases). The CDR3 covers 15 residues. Deletions cut 6 bases from V and 8 bases from J, with 19 bases between. Germline CDR1 reads MNHEY; CDR2 reads SMNVEV (reference sequence). DNA for the CDR3: TGTGCCAGCAGGAGGAAGGGGTCGGGGGAAGAAAAACTGTTTTTT. Translated, it gives CASRRKGSGEEKLFF.

The chain uses TRBV23-1 and TRBJ1-2, with D possibly matching TRBD1 (6 bases). TRBV23-1 carries the ORF label, with uncertain function. Trimming stripped 6 bases from V and 4 bases from J, with 18 bases between. CDR3 length equals 15 residues. DNA of the CDR3: TGCGCCAGCAGCCTCCGGGACACGGGCGGCTATGGCTACACCTTC. The encoded protein is CASSLRDTGGYGYTF.

V is TRBV7-2 and J is TRBJ1-5; possibly TRBD1 for D (5 bases). The CDR3 length is 14 residues. Looked up from germline, CDR1 is SGHTA and CDR2 is FQGNSA. V was trimmed by 0 bases and J by 3 bases, leaving 6 bases between them. CDR3 protein: CASSLARANQPQHF. CDR3 coding DNA: TGTGCCAGCAGCTTAGCCAGGGCCAATCAGCCCCAGCATTTT.

The table lists this clone with a count of one. The rearrangement joins TRBV11-2 to TRBJ2-7, with 10 positions matching TRBD2. The ends lost 3 bases at V and 2 bases at J; junction bases unmatched: 7. The CDR3 sequence is 16 residues long. Germline V CDR1 and CDR2: SGHAT, FQNNGV. The CDR3 nucleotides read TGTGCCAGCAGCTTTCTCACCGGGACTAGCGCCTACGAGCAGTACTTC. Its protein product is CASSFLTGTSAYEQYF.

The chain employs TRBV28 and TRBJ1-1; possible D gene TRBD1, 5 bases. CDR1 is MDHEN and CDR2 is SYDVKM in the germline V gene. The CDR3 is 14 amino acids. V was trimmed by 6 bases and J by 5 bases, leaving 16 bases between them. CDR3 nucleotide sequence: TGTGCCAGCAGACCTGGACACCCGGAGACTGAAGCTTTCTTT. Translating gives CASRPGHPETEAFF.

The chain links TRBV7-9 to TRBJ1-1; D possibly corresponds to TRBD1 (6 bases). From germline, CDR1 is SEHNR and CDR2 FQNEAQ (reference sequence). CDR3 length: 16 amino acids. The V and J ends lost 2 bases and 1 base respectively, with 14 bases between them. The CDR3 region has the DNA TGTGCCAGCAGCTTAACGGTAGGGACACAGAACACTGAAGCTTTCTTT. Its protein product is CASSLTVGTQNTEAFF.

V usage is TRBV12-3 or TRBV12-4 and J usage is TRBJ2-2; unclear D gene. CDR3 size: 13 residues. The V and J ends lost 2 bases and 6 bases respectively, with 7 bases between them. The CDR3 loop reads CASSLSGSGELFF. For the CDR3, the DNA is TGTGCCAGCAGTTTATCAGGTTCCGGGGAGCTGTTTTTT.

The V gene is TRBV7-9, the J gene TRBJ2-7; 10 positions agree with TRBD1. This CDR3 comprises 15 residues. V shed 8 bases and J 0 bases; nucleotides not matched to a gene: 7. CDR1 is SEHNR and CDR2 is FQNEAQ in the germline V gene (reference sequence). The CDR3: CASGKGQGSSYEQYF. The CDR3 nucleotides are TGTGCCAGCGGCAAGGGACAGGGGAGCTCCTACGAGCAGTACTTC.

The rearrangement uses TRBV7-8 and TRBJ2-7; 7 bases line up with TRBD2. J was trimmed by 0 bases and V by 1 base; bases with no gene match: 0. Germline CDR1 is SGHVS and CDR2 is FQNEAQ. The CDR3 is 14 residues long. CDR3 amino acids: CASSLGDYSYEQYF. DNA for the CDR3: TGTGCCAGCAGCTTAGGGGACTACTCCTACGAGCAGTACTTC.

This clone showed up just once. The chain combines TRBV4-1 with TRBJ2-2; D possibly corresponds to TRBD1 (6 bases). This CDR3 spans 16 amino acids. V was trimmed by 5 bases and J by 3 bases, leaving 16 bases between them. CDR1 is MGHRA and CDR2 is YSYEKL in the germline V gene. The CDR3 DNA reads as TGCGCCAGCAGCACCGGGACAAACGACTACACCGGGGAGCTGTTTTTT. Residues: CASSTGTNDYTGELFF.

This clone was counted between two and nine times. V usage is TRBV11-2 and J usage is TRBJ1-4, with D uncertain. CDR1 SGHAT and CDR2 FQNNGV come from the germline V gene. The germline V and J ends were trimmed by 4 bases and 7 bases, with 13 bases remaining between them. The CDR3 covers 14 residues. The CDR3 spells CASSSQRIGEKLFF. The CDR3 bases are TGTGCCAGCAGCTCCCAGAGGATAGGTGAAAAACTGTTTTTT.

The chain recombines TRBV6-5 with TRBJ2-1; 12 bases line up with TRBD2. CDR3 length: 15 residues. Germline CDR1 is MNHEY and CDR2 is SVGAGI. Germline trimming cut 5 bases from V and 8 bases from J; bases unmatched to any gene: 7. The CDR3 coding sequence is TGTGCCAGCAGTCCCCGACTAGCGGGAGACCATGAGCAGTTCTTC. This translates into CASSPRLAGDHEQFF.

The genes are TRBV5-1 and TRBJ2-5, with D perhaps TRBD1 (5 bases). The CDR3 is made up of 13 amino acids. CDR1 is SGHRS, CDR2 YFSETQ, per germline. The ends were cut back, 0 bases at V and 4 bases at J, with 7 bases in the middle. The CDR3 sequence is CASSLGQGETQYF. The CDR3 DNA is TGCGCCAGCAGCTTGGGGCAGGGAGAGACCCAGTACTTC.

The gene calls are TRBV15 and TRBJ2-3; 12 nucleotides agree with TRBD2. With 1 base clipped from V and 1 base from J, the junction kept 0 bases outside the gene matches. This CDR3 has 16 residues. Germline lookup yields CDR1 LNHNV and CDR2 YYDKDF (reference sequence). The CDR3 DNA reads TGTGCCACCAGCAGAGGGACTAGCGGGGGCACAGATACGCAGTATTTT. It specifies CATSRGTSGGTDTQYF.